Listed here are 10 T cell receptor beta chains from one sample, sequenced in a study of shared clonotypes between healthy human individuals. The method was immunoSEQ multiplex PCR; TCRdb's version includes in-frame clones alone and lacks a portion of them. The table shows some 2,000,000 clones, with 90% to 96% occurring only once. Input material: naive CD4+ T cells sorted from blood. Subset reported: CD45RA+ positively selected. The receptors were sampled from a man between 18 and 29 years old in good health.

V and J are TRBV9 and TRBJ2-7; 7 nucleotides line up with TRBD2. This CDR3 has 14 residues. V shed 0 bases and J 6 bases; nucleotides not matched to a gene: 6. The germline CDR1 and CDR2 sequences are SGDLS and YYNGEE. CDR3 DNA sequence: TGTGCCAGCAGCGTAGACGTCAGGACTAGCGAGCAGTACTTC. Protein: CASSVDVRTSEQYF. Looking up the rest from reference TRBV9 and TRBJ2-7 gives the full variable domain: DSGVTQTPKHLITATGQRVTLRCSPRSGDLSVYWYQQSLDQGLQFLIQYYNGEERAKGNILERFSAQQFPDLHSELNLSSLELGDSALYFCASSVDVRTSEQYFGPGTRLTVT.

V usage is TRBV9 and J usage is TRBJ1-2; 11 positions match TRBD1. Germline CDR1 is SGDLS and CDR2 is YYNGEE. Trimming removed 0 bases from V and 4 bases from J; junction bases left unmatched: 2. CDR3 size: 15 residues. CDR3 DNA sequence: TGTGCCAGCAGCGTAGGTGGACAGGGGGCCTATGGCTACACCTTC. Its translation is CASSVGGQGAYGYTF.

The V and J genes are TRBV10-3 and TRBJ2-2, with D tentatively TRBD2 (5 bases). V was cut by 0 bases and J by 1 base, with 12 bases left in between. Germline CDR1 is ENHRY and CDR2 is SYGVKD. This CDR3 is 17 amino acids long. The chain's CDR3 is CAISESKRERNTGELFF. In DNA form, the CDR3 reads TGTGCCATCAGTGAGTCGAAGAGGGAACGGAACACCGGGGAGCTGTTTTTT.

The V call is TRBV5-1, the J call TRBJ1-2, with D unclear. Trimming removed 0 bases from V and 1 base from J, with 13 bases in between. There are 16 residues in the CDR3. Germline V gene lookup returns CDR1 SGHRS and CDR2 YFSETQ. DNA of the CDR3: TGCGCCAGCAGCTTGGGGACGAAAAAAGATAACTATGGCTACACCTTC. Translated, it gives CASSLGTKKDNYGYTF.

The J gene is TRBJ1-2, the V gene TRBV7-9; 8 bases are a match to TRBD1. Trimming cost V 7 bases and J 5 bases; bases outside gene matches: 15. The CDR3 is 16 amino acids. Per the germline V gene, CDR1 is SEHNR and CDR2 is FQNEAQ (reference sequence). CDR3 in amino acids: CASTPYSRDRPYGYTF. CDR3 nucleotide sequence: TGTGCCAGCACCCCCTATTCCCGGGACAGGCCTTATGGCTACACCTTC.

The CDR3 DNA is TGTGCCAGCAGACGGACTAGCGCAGATACGCAGTATTTT. Translated: CASRRTSADTQYF. The chain joins TRBV2 to TRBJ2-3; 9 bases line up with TRBD2. This CDR3 spans 13 amino acids. Trimming cost V 6 bases and J 4 bases; bases outside gene matches: 2. The V gene's germline CDR1 is SNHLY and CDR2 FYNNEI.

The DNA for the CDR3 is TGTGCCAGTAGTACCGGACCTAGTCTAGGCTACACCTTC. Amino acid sequence: CASSTGPSLGYTF. The chain recombines TRBV19 with TRBJ1-2; unclear D gene. CDR1 is LNHDA and CDR2 is SQIVND in the germline V gene (reference sequence). This CDR3 has 13 amino acids. Trimming removed 4 bases from V and 8 bases from J, with 14 bases in between.

This sequence joins TRBV6-1 and TRBJ2-3; D gene uncertain. The CDR3 contains 15 residues. Per the germline V gene, CDR1 is MNHNS and CDR2 is SASEGT. V lost 3 bases, J lost 2 bases, and 12 bases lay in between. CDR3 DNA sequence: TGTGCCAGCAGTGAGGGTGGGTGGGCCACAGATACGCAGTATTTT. Translated, it gives CASSEGGWATDTQYF.

This chain connects TRBV4-3 to TRBJ2-1; TRBD2 is a possible D gene (6 bases). CDR3 size: 14 residues. Deletions cut 3 bases from V and 9 bases from J, with 15 bases between. CDR1 and CDR2 (germline): LGHNA, YSLEER. CDR3 protein: CASSQTRVLGEQFF. CDR3 in DNA: TGCGCCAGCAGCCAGACTAGAGTATTGGGTGAGCAGTTCTTC.

The chain couples TRBV9 to TRBJ2-2; D call uncertain. Looked up from germline, CDR1 is SGDLS and CDR2 is YYNGEE. Trimming shortened V by 0 bases and J by 6 bases, and 9 bases separated the two germline ends. There are 14 residues in the CDR3. Written as DNA, the CDR3 is TGTGCCAGCAGCGTAGCTACCCTGCCCGGGGAGCTGTTTTTT. It is translated as CASSVATLPGELFF. The full variable domain, completed using reference TRBV9 and TRBJ2-2, is DSGVTQTPKHLITATGQRVTLRCSPRSGDLSVYWYQQSLDQGLQFLIQYYNGEERAKGNILERFSAQQFPDLHSELNLSSLELGDSALYFCASSVATLPGELFFGEGSRLTVL.